This T cell receptor beta chain derives from a study of blood T cell repertoires in COVID-19. Turning to the study itself: PBMCs, B-cell-depleted T cells, or T cells provided the cDNA or gDNA that made up the material.

As processed by the authors: Nucleated cell number was recorded as an estimate derived from reference gene primer amplification. The assay was immunoSEQ multiplex PCR, and TCRdb's table has in-frame clones only and misses some. V and J calls and clone size are those listed in that table; D and trimming were worked out from the DNA. This table has roughly 250,000 clones, approximately 90% appearing once. The CDR3 totals 13 residues. CDR1 and CDR2 from the germline V gene are LGHNA and YNFKEQ. Trimming shortened V by 4 bases and J by 7 bases, and 13 bases separated the two germline ends. The study recruited people aged roughly 18 to 95 years across approximately 24 US areas. Symptom resolution, clearance, or two negative PCRs marked the recovered donors of Cohort 3.

The sequenced material came from PBMCs or T cells enriched from blood (not recorded which). This clonotype was sampled from a woman aged 18-35 years who had recovered from COVID-19. The chain links TRBV4-2 to TRBJ1-1, with no clear D. DNA for the CDR3: TGTGCCAGCAGCCGGTCGGGTGGCAATGAAGCTTTCTTT. Its protein is CASSRSGGNEAFF.